Each of the 9 T cell receptor beta chains below was sequenced from the same sample in a study of patients and donors after allogeneic stem cell transplantation (dated by TCRdb to the early 2020s). Library creation used RT-PCR. Sequencer: NextSeq 550. TCRdb applied fastp at Q25 and MiXCR to the public reads, then kept only in-frame beta chains. Records with the same CDR3 protein are collapsed into one entry carrying the most frequent genes and DNA. The sample data list about 410,000 distinct CDR3 sequences, and around 16% of these were observed just once. Less than 9.5% of the sample goes to the ten largest clones. Sequencing input: blood, either unsorted or a sorted T cell fraction (not recorded which). These receptors all stem from a human donor who was either an allogeneic HSCT recipient or a stem cell or donor lymphocyte infusion donor (not recorded which). It is not recorded whose cells these are; they may come from a transplant donor.

The V call is TRBV20-1, the J call TRBJ2-1; D gene ambiguous. The CDR3 totals 13 residues. Per germline, CDR1 DFQATT and CDR2 SNEGSKA (reference sequence). Trimming removed 3 bases at V and 0 bases at J, with 6 bases between. The CDR3, as DNA: TGCAGTGCTAGCCATAGCTCCTACAATGAGCAGTTCTTC. Translating it yields CSASHSSYNEQFF.

The chain uses TRBV11-2 and TRBJ2-7; D is possibly TRBD1 (6 bases). The CDR3 is made up of 15 amino acids. V was pared by 5 bases and J by 0 bases, with 14 bases between. CDR1 and CDR2 (germline): SGHAT, FQNNGV. The CDR3 nucleotides are TGTGCCAGCAGCCTGACAGGCCGGGGCTCCTACGAGCAGTACTTC. As protein: CASSLTGRGSYEQYF.

The genes are TRBV4-1 and TRBJ1-1; D is ambiguous. The length of the CDR3 is 14 residues. The germline gives CDR1 MGHRA, CDR2 YSYEKL. Between the trimmed V and J ends, which lost 6 bases and 4 bases, there was a span of 15 bases. The CDR3 DNA reads TGCGCCAGCAGGGAACTTTTAACCCGCACTGAAGCTTTCTTT. Its translation is CASRELLTRTEAFF.

This clonotype was observed a handful of times. The chain employs TRBV5-1 and TRBJ1-6; perhaps TRBD1 as D (6 bases). This CDR3 has 14 residues. Germline-derived CDR1 and CDR2 are SGHRS and YFSETQ. Trimming cost V 4 bases and J 5 bases, with 10 bases left between them. CDR3 bases: TGCGCCAGCAGCCGGGACATGGATAATTCACCCCTCCACTTT. Translation: CASSRDMDNSPLHF.

The genes are TRBV19 and TRBJ2-7; possibly TRBD2 for D (6 bases). Germline V gene sequence: CDR1 LNHDA, CDR2 SQIVND (reference sequence). V was cut by 6 bases and J by 2 bases, with 20 bases left in between. The CDR3 covers 16 residues. The chain's CDR3 is CASSMAGSIGPYEQYF. The CDR3 DNA reads TGTGCCAGTAGCATGGCGGGGTCGATAGGCCCCTACGAGCAGTACTTC.

The chain links TRBV7-9 to TRBJ1-3; tentatively, D is TRBD1 (6 bases). Germline CDR1 reads SEHNR; CDR2 reads FQNEAQ (reference sequence). This CDR3 is built from 12 residues. The V end lost 5 bases, the J end lost 9 bases, and 11 bases lay between the germline ends. This CDR3 is CASSRDKSTIYF. DNA for the CDR3: TGTGCCAGCAGCCGGGACAAGAGCACCATATATTTT.

The chain has TRBV20-1 and TRBJ2-2; the match to TRBD2 covers 9 bases. Germline trimming cut 0 bases from V and 4 bases from J; bases unmatched to any gene: 9. The CDR3 is 17 amino acids. Germline V lookup: CDR1 DFQATT, CDR2 SNEGSKA (reference sequence). The CDR3 spells CSARDRPSGESTGELFF. The CDR3, as DNA: TGCAGTGCTAGAGATCGCCCTAGCGGGGAGAGCACCGGGGAGCTGTTTTTT.

This clonotype was seen only a few times. The chain has TRBV4-3 and TRBJ1-6; possible D gene TRBD1, 5 bases. This CDR3 region has 15 residues. Germline V gene lookup returns CDR1 LGHNA and CDR2 YSLEER. V gave up 3 bases and J gave up 9 bases, with 15 bases separating them. CDR3 bases: TGCGCCAGCAGCCATGACCTTGACAGTTCTTCACCCCTCCACTTT. Amino acids: CASSHDLDSSSPLHF.

This chain uses TRBV6-5 with TRBJ2-3; either TRBD1 or TRBD2 may fit D (5 bases each). Trimming shortened V by 2 bases and J by 3 bases, and 15 bases separated the two germline ends. Per the germline V gene, CDR1 is MNHEY and CDR2 is SVGAGI. The CDR3 extends over 16 amino acids. The CDR3 spells CASSYGTSRGTDTQYF. In nucleotides, the CDR3 is TGTGCCAGCAGTTACGGGACCTCGAGGGGTACAGATACGCAGTATTTT.